Given below is one T cell receptor (beta chain) in context. This CDR3 comprises 13 residues. The V segment lost 6 bases and the J segment 6 bases; nucleotides outside the gene matches: 2. Germline CDR1 is SNHLY and CDR2 is FYNNEI. The sample belongs to a study of blood T cell repertoires in COVID-19. Study-level information: Sample material is recorded as cDNA or gDNA derived from T cells, B-cell-depleted T cells, or PBMCs.

The authors' processing: It was from reference gene primer amplification that nucleated cell counts were estimated. Only in-frame clones appear in the TCRdb table, and some are missing; sequencing was by immunoSEQ multiplex PCR. V, J and clone size are taken as reported in that table, and D and trimming were inferred from the DNA itself. This sample yields 150,000 or so clones, of which more than 75% are seen a single time; 10% to 15% belongs to the top ten. The receptor's source is a man aged 60-69 years with active or convalescent COVID-19. This chain uses TRBV2 with TRBJ1-4; TRBD1 agrees at 9 bases. Sample: peripheral blood. As DNA, the CDR3 is TGTGCCAGCAGGCGGGACAGGGATGAAAAACTGTTTTTT. This encodes CASRRDRDEKLFF. The variable domain in full, completed from reference TRBV2 and TRBJ1-4, reads EPEVTQTPSHQVTQMGQEVILRCVPISNHLYFYWYRQILGQKVEFLVSFYNNEISEKSEIFDDQFSVERPDGSNFTLKIRSTKLEDSAMYFCASRRDRDEKLFFGSGTQLSVL.